The 10 T cell receptor beta chains below all came from one sample that was sequenced in a study of blood T cells in healthy people across ages. Combining a sample-barcoded 5' primer with a J-beta primer mix, a second PCR ran for 7 to 11 cycles. From the 5' RACE reads, TCRdb called clonotypes with MiXCR, one entry per CDR3 protein. The sample has 920,000 or so distinct CDR3 sequences; 40% to 55% are singletons. Sequencing was done on a sample of blood. The receptors were sampled from a woman in her fifties or sixties in good health.

The rearrangement links TRBV20-1 to TRBJ2-1; a possible D gene is TRBD2 (6 bases). CDR1 and CDR2 (germline): DFQATT, SNEGSKA (reference sequence). Trimming left V 1 base short and J 3 bases short, with 13 bases between. The CDR3 extends over 15 amino acids. CDR3 residues: CSARVRMGLYNEQFF. The CDR3 DNA follows: TGCAGTGCTAGAGTTAGGATGGGACTCTACAATGAGCAGTTCTTC.

This sequence joins TRBV30 and TRBJ2-1, with a weak D call TRBD2 (5 bases). Germline V gene lookup returns CDR1 GTSNPN and CDR2 SVGIG (reference sequence). The CDR3 sequence is 14 residues long. Trimming removed 0 bases from V and 2 bases from J, with 8 bases in between. The CDR3 coding sequence is TGTGCCTGGAGTGTTAGCGCGACCTACAATGAGCAGTTCTTC. Translating it yields CAWSVSATYNEQFF.

This clonotype was counted once. The chain has TRBV4-2 and TRBJ2-5, with 7 bases aligning to TRBD2. Germline V gene lookup returns CDR1 LGHNA and CDR2 YNFKEQ. J gave up 9 bases and V 4 bases, and 17 bases lay outside the gene matches. The CDR3 has 16 amino acids. CDR3 coding DNA: TGTGCCAGCAGCCCCTTAGCGGGCGGGAGTGTGTCGGCCCAGTACTTC. Its translation: CASSPLAGGSVSAQYF.

This clonotype was observed a few times. This rearrangement joins TRBV6-5 to TRBJ2-7; possibly TRBD1 for D (5 bases). The length of the CDR3 is 14 residues. Trimming pared 8 bases from V and 0 bases from J, leaving 14 bases between. Germline V gene sequence: CDR1 MNHEY, CDR2 SVGAGI. The CDR3: CASQARALSYEQYF. The DNA for the CDR3 is TGTGCCAGCCAAGCCAGGGCGCTCTCCTACGAGCAGTACTTC.

Concerning this clonotype: A read error may produce the germline difference seen at one junction end. The chain carries TRBV12-3 or TRBV12-4 and TRBJ2-1; no firm D call. The CDR3 has 11 amino acids. CDR3 protein: CASSFFDEQFF. CDR3 sequence (DNA): TGTGCCAGCAGTTTTTTTGATGAGCAGTTCTTT.

This clonotype came up once. The chain employs TRBV7-9 and TRBJ1-1; D unclear. Germline-derived CDR1 and CDR2 are SEHNR and FQNEAQ (reference sequence). Trimming stripped 3 bases from V and 1 base from J, with 9 bases between. This CDR3 has 14 amino acids. The CDR3 region has the DNA TGTGCCAGCAGCTTTATTATTGGGAACACTGAAGCTTTCTTT. Protein: CASSFIIGNTEAFF.

The DNA for the CDR3 is TGTGCCAGCAGTTACAGGACAGGGGGCGCGGAATCACCCCTCCACTTT. This translates into CASSYRTGGAESPLHF. V and J are TRBV6-5 and TRBJ1-6; 11 nucleotides match TRBD1. Germline CDR1 is MNHEY and CDR2 is SVGAGI. Trimming removed 2 bases from V and 10 bases from J; junction bases left unmatched: 7. This CDR3 is 16 amino acids long.

The chain is built from TRBV7-2 and TRBJ2-7, with no clear D. The CDR3 extends over 13 amino acids. V lost 5 bases and J 3 bases, leaving 11 bases between the germline ends. The germline CDR1 and CDR2 sequences are SGHTA and FQGNSA. Written as DNA, the CDR3 is TGTGCCAGCAGCGTACGACCACTCTACGAGCAGTACTTC. This sequence encodes CASSVRPLYEQYF. The complete variable domain, with remaining parts taken from reference TRBV7-2 and TRBJ2-7, reads GAGVSQSPSNKVTEKGKDVELRCDPISGHTALYWYRQSLGQGLEFLIYFQGNSAPDKSGLPSDRFSAERTGGSVSTLTIQRTQQEDSAVYLCASSVRPLYEQYFGPGTRLTVT.

In its sample, this clonotype was seen a few times. This chain connects TRBV20-1 to TRBJ2-1; no firm D call. CDR3 size: 11 residues. CDR1 DFQATT and CDR2 SNEGSKA come from the germline V gene (reference sequence). V shed 6 bases and J shed 7 bases, with 10 bases lying between them. CDR3: CSAAFRNEQFF. The DNA for the CDR3 is TGCAGTGCGGCGTTTCGGAATGAGCAGTTCTTC.

This rearrangement joins TRBV19 to TRBJ2-1; a possible D gene is TRBD1 (6 bases). The CDR3 length is 14 residues. V was pared by 2 bases and J by 9 bases, with 14 bases between. The germline V gene has CDR1 LNHDA and CDR2 SQIVND (reference sequence). DNA for the CDR3: TGTGCCAGTAGTATACCAACAGGGAATGGTGAGCAGTTCTTC. Amino acid sequence: CASSIPTGNGEQFF.